A selection of T cell receptor beta chains follows, all from one sample in a study of blood T cell repertoires in COVID-19. The repertoire was sequenced with immunoSEQ multiplex PCR; TCRdb's copy has only in-frame clones and lacks some. The table lists some 250,000 clones, roughly 86% of them singletons, with 4% in the top ten. Sequenced input: PBMCs or T cells enriched from blood (not recorded which). The receptors were sampled from a woman in her 30s with acute COVID-19. CDR3s include the opening cysteine and the closing phenylalanine or tryptophan. The D gene is left open where the match is weak. For some rows the clone size is stated as once, few or many, or as a class when expanded; others skip it.

CDR3nt	CDR3aa	v_gene	d_gene	j_gene	abundance
TGTGCCAGCAGCTTATTGCGGGGAGATCAGCCCCAGCATTTT	CASSLLRGDQPQHF	TRBV7-2	.	TRBJ1-5	.
TGTGCCAGCAGTGCAACAGTGGCTATGAACACTGAAGCTTTCTTT	CASSATVAMNTEAFF	TRBV27	.	TRBJ1-1	.
TGTGCCAGCAGCGTATCCTCGAACACTGAAGCTTTCTTT	CASSVSSNTEAFF	TRBV11-2	.	TRBJ1-1	.
TGTGCCTGGAAGGGACTAGCGGCTGCAAGGAATGAGCAGTTCTTC	CAWKGLAAARNEQFF	TRBV30	TRBD2	TRBJ2-1	.
TGTGCCAGCAGCGCGCTTCAGGGAATCAATCAGCCCCAGCATTTT	CASSALQGINQPQHF	TRBV11-2	.	TRBJ1-5	.
TGCGCCAGCAGCCAAGACTCTGAGATTAATCAGCCCCAGCATTTT	CASSQDSEINQPQHF	TRBV4-3	.	TRBJ1-5	.
TGTGCCAGCAGTGACGGGACCTACGAGCAGTACTTC	CASSDGTYEQYF	TRBV2	.	TRBJ2-7	once
TGTGCCAGCAGCCAAAACTTGTTGAAGGGAAAAATAGCGGGGGCCAACGTCCTGACTTTC	CASSQNLLKGKIAGANVLTF	TRBV14	.	TRBJ2-6	.
TGCGCCAGCAGCACCGGAGACAGGGTAGTGGGTGGCTACACCTTC	CASSTGDRVVGGYTF	TRBV5-1	TRBD1	TRBJ1-2	.
TGCGCCAGCAGCGGGGGGTCCGGCTCCTACAATGAGCAGTTCTTC	CASSGGSGSYNEQFF	TRBV5-1	.	TRBJ2-1	.
TGCAGCGTTGGGTCCCCCCATCGGGACGGGGGGCGCACAGATACGCAGTATTTT	CSVGSPHRDGGRTDTQYF	TRBV29-1	.	TRBJ2-3	.
TGCGCCAGCAGCTTTGGACAGTACCAAGAGACCCAGTACTTC	CASSFGQYQETQYF	TRBV5-1	.	TRBJ2-5	once
TGTGCCACCACCCGGACAGTAACCATGAACACTGAAGCTTTCTTT	CATTRTVTMNTEAFF	TRBV15	.	TRBJ1-1	once
TGTGCCACCAGCGCACTCGGACAGGCATTTTCAGATACGCAGTATTTT	CATSALGQAFSDTQYF	TRBV24-1	TRBD1	TRBJ2-3	.
TGTGCCAGCAGTTTTTTAACAGGGGACACTGAAGCTTTCTTT	CASSFLTGDTEAFF	TRBV5-4	TRBD1	TRBJ1-1	few
TGTGCCTGGAGAAGGGACAGGGGGACCGGGGAGCTGTTTTTT	CAWRRDRGTGELFF	TRBV30	TRBD1	TRBJ2-2	.
TGTGCCAGCAGCCGGACTAGCGCTAGCACAGATACGCAGTATTTT	CASSRTSASTDTQYF	TRBV4-2	TRBD2	TRBJ2-3	.